Presented here are 20 T cell receptor beta chains from one specimen sequenced in a study of T-cell memory formation after mild COVID-19. TCRdb processed the 5' RACE reads anew with MiXCR; each CDR3 protein has one entry. The repertoire has hundreds of thousands of distinct CDR3 sequences, approximately 16% of them found once; the top ten carry around 20%. The specimen sequenced was PBMCs or a T cell subset sorted from them (not recorded which). The receptor source for this set is a man aged 18 to 30 who had mild COVID-19 (a few samples of this study predate the infection). Cell type and time point are not known.

The CDR3 DNA sequence: TGTGCCAGCAGCTCCGGGGGCAGGGGGCGTTACTACGAGCAGTACTTC. Its translation is CASSSGGRGRYYEQYF. The J gene is TRBJ2-7, the V gene TRBV7-9, with 8 nucleotides matching TRBD1. The CDR3 totals 16 residues. Germline trimming cut 4 bases from V and 3 bases from J; bases unmatched to any gene: 11. The germline V gene has CDR1 SEHNR and CDR2 FQNEAQ (reference sequence).

The sample holds many counts of this clonotype. This sequence joins TRBV20-1 and TRBJ2-1; 11 bases map to TRBD1. The CDR3 contains 15 residues. Trimming removed 4 bases from V and 8 bases from J; junction bases left unmatched: 10. Germline assignment: CDR1 DFQATT and CDR2 SNEGSKA (reference sequence). The CDR3 DNA reads TGCAGTGCTACCCAGGACAGGGGGCTTGTCGATGAGCAGTTCTTC. Its translation is CSATQDRGLVDEQFF.

This clonotype was counted a few times. This sequence joins TRBV7-2 and TRBJ2-1; tentatively, D is TRBD2 (6 bases). Looked up from germline, CDR1 is SGHTA and CDR2 is FQGNSA. V lost 7 bases and J 0 bases, leaving 13 bases between the germline ends. The CDR3 consists of 15 residues. Written as DNA, the CDR3 is TGTGCCAGCATCGACCGGGGGAGCTCCTACAATGAGCAGTTCTTC. Translating it yields CASIDRGSSYNEQFF.

This clonotype has a handful of counts. The chain recombines TRBV11-2 with TRBJ2-7, with TRBD1 matching 7 bases. This CDR3 contains 11 residues. In germline, CDR1 is SGHAT, CDR2 FQNNGV. CDR3 residues: CASSPGTVRHV. CDR3 in DNA: TGTGCCAGCAGCCCCGGGACAGTGCGGCACGTC.

This clonotype showed up just a few times. The chain uses TRBV3-1 and TRBJ1-1; 9 bases are shared with TRBD1. The CDR3 is 15 amino acids. The junction had 4 bases not matched to a gene; V was cut back by 4 bases and J by 1 base. In germline, CDR1 is LGHDT, CDR2 YNNKEL (reference sequence). CDR3 sequence (DNA): TGTGCCAGCAGCCCCCAGGGACAGGGGAACACTGAAGCTTTCTTT. Translating gives CASSPQGQGNTEAFF.

This clonotype was found many times. The chain combines TRBV10-3 with TRBJ2-3, with 12 bases lining up with TRBD1. CDR1 ENHRY and CDR2 SYGVKD come from the germline V gene. The V segment lost 11 bases and the J segment 6 bases; nucleotides outside the gene matches: 9. This CDR3 has 14 residues. CDR3 sequence: CAATGTGGVDTQYF. The CDR3 DNA reads TGTGCCGCGACCGGGACAGGGGGCGTCGATACGCAGTATTTT.

The chain couples TRBV6-1 to TRBJ2-7; D is undetermined. CDR1 MNHNS and CDR2 SASEGT come from the germline V gene. V gave up 4 bases and J gave up 5 bases, with 12 bases separating them. The CDR3 spans 13 residues. The CDR3 sequence: CASSVSAWDEQYV. The CDR3 DNA reads TGTGCCAGCAGTGTATCGGCCTGGGACGAGCAGTACGTC.

V gene TRBV5-1 combines with J gene TRBJ1-6; D remains unclear. The CDR3 is 16 amino acids. Trimming took off 4 bases at V and 7 bases at J, with 18 bases between the two ends. The germline V gene has CDR1 SGHRS and CDR2 YFSETQ. CDR3 bases: TGCGCCAGCAGCCAGGACCGCGGGGTAGAAAATTCACCCCTCCACTTT. This codes for CASSQDRGVENSPLHF.

This clonotype was observed a few times. The rearrangement uses TRBV7-9 and TRBJ2-1, with 8 bases that match TRBD2. CDR1 is SEHNR, CDR2 FQNEAQ, per germline (reference sequence). Germline trimming cut 4 bases from V and 9 bases from J; bases unmatched to any gene: 8. The CDR3 is 14 amino acids. The DNA for the CDR3 is TGTGCCAGCAGCTCCCGCGGGGCGGGGGGTGAGCAGTTCTTC. Translated, it gives CASSSRGAGGEQFF. Variable domain in full (rest from reference TRBV7-9 and TRBJ2-1): DTGVSQNPRHKITKRGQNVTFRCDPISEHNRLYWYRQTLGQGPEFLTYFQNEAQLEKSRLLSDRFSAERPKGSFSTLEIQRTEQGDSAMYLCASSSRGAGGEQFFGPGTRLTVL.

This clonotype was seen a handful of times. The chain recombines TRBV5-1 with TRBJ1-3; D remains ambiguous. There are 15 residues in the CDR3. Germline CDR1 SGHRS, CDR2 YFSETQ. V was trimmed by 2 bases and J by 0 bases, leaving 9 bases between them. For the CDR3, the DNA is TGCGCCAGCAGCTTTGATACCAACTCTGGAAACACCATATATTTT. This codes for CASSFDTNSGNTIYF.

This clonotype has only a few counts. The V call is TRBV5-1, the J call TRBJ2-1; 8 bases are shared with TRBD1. Germline CDR1 SGHRS, CDR2 YFSETQ. V trimming: 5 bases; J trimming: 12 bases; junction bases outside the gene matches: 16. The CDR3 sequence is 15 residues long. The CDR3 here is CASREDGTGPVGQFF. The CDR3, as DNA: TGCGCCAGCAGGGAAGACGGGACAGGTCCAGTCGGGCAGTTCTTC.

In this sample, this clonotype turned up a few times. V gene TRBV23-1 combines with J gene TRBJ2-3, with D maybe TRBD1 (6 bases). TRBV23-1 is recorded as an ORF, its role being uncertain. CDR3 size: 14 residues. V dropped 5 bases and J dropped 9 bases, with 18 bases sitting between them. CDR3 sequence reads: CASSIQGFECTQYF. Written as DNA, the CDR3 is TGCGCCAGCAGTATCCAGGGGTTCGAGTGCACGCAGTATTTT.

This clonotype was detected a few times. The rearrangement links TRBV24-1 to TRBJ2-3; D gene unclear. The germline V and J ends were trimmed by 4 bases and 6 bases, with 10 bases remaining between them. The germline CDR1 and CDR2 sequences are KGHDR and SFDVKD. The CDR3 loop spans 13 amino acids. The chain's CDR3 is CATSESGADTQYF. The CDR3, as DNA: TGTGCCACCAGTGAATCAGGAGCGGATACGCAGTATTTT.

This clonotype was picked up a small number of times. The gene calls are TRBV4-1 and TRBJ1-2, with TRBD1 matching 8 bases. There are 14 residues in the CDR3. Germline V CDR1 and CDR2: MGHRA, YSYEKL. Trimming took 1 base from V and 8 from J; bases not matched to a gene: 6. The CDR3 region has the DNA TGCGCCAGCAGCCAAGCGCAGGGGACAGGAGGCTACACCTTC. It specifies CASSQAQGTGGYTF.

This clonotype was counted only a few times. The CDR3 coding sequence is TGCGCCAGCAGCCAACGGAAGGGTTACGAGCAGTACTTC. This gives the protein CASSQRKGYEQYF. The genes are TRBV4-1 and TRBJ2-7; no firm D call. This CDR3 is built from 13 residues. Trimming stripped 2 bases from V and 4 bases from J, with 9 bases between. Looked up from germline, CDR1 is MGHRA and CDR2 is YSYEKL.

This clonotype was recorded many times. CDR3 residues: CASKYGTGETQYF. CDR3 sequence (DNA): TGCGCCAGCAAGTATGGGACAGGAGAGACCCAGTACTTC. The V call is TRBV5-1, the J call TRBJ2-5; 8 positions match TRBD1. The V segment lost 6 bases and the J segment 4 bases; nucleotides outside the gene matches: 5. Germline CDR1 and CDR2: SGHRS and YFSETQ. There are 13 residues in the CDR3.

This chain connects TRBV4-2 to TRBJ2-7; D perhaps matches TRBD2 (6 bases). V lost 0 bases and J lost 6, with 9 bases in between. Germline CDR1 is LGHNA and CDR2 is YNFKEQ. The CDR3 length is 13 residues. This CDR3 is CASSQEPEGEQYF. The CDR3 region has the DNA TGTGCCAGCAGCCAAGAGCCGGAGGGCGAGCAGTACTTC.

This clonotype was seen a handful of times. The chain employs TRBV9 and TRBJ2-1; D is ambiguous. Germline V gene data show CDR1 as SGDLS and CDR2 as YYNGEE. This CDR3 is 12 amino acids long. The ends were cut back, 0 bases at V and 8 bases at J, with 6 bases in the middle. This CDR3 reads CASSVVEDEQFF. In DNA, the CDR3 is TGTGCCAGCAGCGTAGTCGAGGATGAGCAGTTCTTC. Using reference TRBV9 and TRBJ2-1 for the parts outside the CDR3, the full variable domain is DSGVTQTPKHLITATGQRVTLRCSPRSGDLSVYWYQQSLDQGLQFLIQYYNGEERAKGNILERFSAQQFPDLHSELNLSSLELGDSALYFCASSVVEDEQFFGPGTRLTVL.

This rearrangement joins TRBV19 to TRBJ1-1, with 11 bases aligning to TRBD1. CDR1 LNHDA and CDR2 SQIVND come from the germline V gene (reference sequence). The CDR3 spans 14 residues. V shed 5 bases, J shed 7 bases, and the junction held 6 bases outside the gene matches. This chain's CDR3 is CASSDGQGAGEAFF. In DNA form, the CDR3 reads TGTGCCAGTAGTGACGGACAGGGGGCGGGTGAAGCTTTCTTT.

This clonotype has only one observation. The genes are TRBV28 and TRBJ2-2; 10 bases are a match to TRBD2. This CDR3 spans 17 amino acids. CDR1 is MDHEN and CDR2 is SYDVKM in the germline V gene. V gave up 7 bases and J gave up 4 bases; unmatched junction bases: 12. CDR3 nucleotides: TGTGCCAGCAAGCGGGGCCTAGCGGGGGACCGCACCGGGGAGCTGTTTTTT. As protein: CASKRGLAGDRTGELFF.